The rows below give T cell receptor beta chains drawn from one sample of a study of T cell changes during pregnancy in multiple sclerosis. Assay: immunoSEQ multiplex PCR; the TCRdb copy retains only in-frame clones and omits some. The sample yields around 66,000 clones, around 90% seen once. The sample here was peripheral blood, taken in the first trimester of pregnancy. These receptors all stem from a female donor in good health, enrolled as a control in a pregnancy study. Each CDR3 is given without its conserved first and last residue. The order of the fields is V gene, J gene, CDR3 protein.

TRBV5-4	TRBJ2-3	ASSLLDRGNTDTQY
TRBV4-1	TRBJ2-1	ASSLTGGLYNEQF
TRBV19	TRBJ1-4	ASSSRTGDEKLF
TRBV2	TRBJ1-6	ASILIPDRQNSPLH
TRBV25-1	TRBJ2-5	ASTQTYGQEGETQY
TRBV7-3	TRBJ1-2	ASSLRPRTGPLSPT
TRBV28	TRBJ2-7	ASRRTYEQY
TRBV19	TRBJ1-4	ASSIGGGTTNEKLF
TRBV4-3	TRBJ2-3	ASSQDTLAGVGDTQY
TRBV29-1	TRBJ2-2	SVSTGSGELF
TRBV2	TRBJ1-4	ASRGNSATNEKLF
TRBV5-1	TRBJ1-6	ASSLRGITPSGGNSPLH
TRBV9	TRBJ2-2	ASSGRANTGELF
TRBV15	TRBJ2-1	ATSREGGLAGGRAYNEQF
TRBV28	TRBJ2-7	ASSGQTYEQY
TRBV7-7	TRBJ2-3	ASSLAGTLTDTQY
TRBV28	TRBJ2-7	ASSLGGSDH